This entry describes one T cell receptor (beta chain). This entry comes from a study of preoperative IRX-2 immunotherapy in early breast cancer. As to treatment: preoperative locoregional IRX-2 cytokine immunotherapy. Using immunoSEQ multiplex PCR, the repertoire was profiled, and TCRdb retains in-frame clones only, with some absent. The table lists some 30,000 clones, roughly 87% of them singletons. V shed 3 bases, J shed 4 bases, and the junction held 13 bases outside the gene matches. CDR3 length: 17 residues. From germline, CDR1 is KGHSH and CDR2 LQKENI. The sequencing used lymph node tissue, collected from a patient treated with IRX-2 immunotherapy. The chain combines TRBV18 with TRBJ2-5; 8 bases are a match to TRBD1. This receptor was obtained from a human donor with breast cancer. The CDR3 here is CASSPWTGSRLRETQYF. CDR3 in DNA: TGTGCCAGCTCACCGTGGACAGGGTCAAGGTTAAGAGAGACCCAGTACTTC.